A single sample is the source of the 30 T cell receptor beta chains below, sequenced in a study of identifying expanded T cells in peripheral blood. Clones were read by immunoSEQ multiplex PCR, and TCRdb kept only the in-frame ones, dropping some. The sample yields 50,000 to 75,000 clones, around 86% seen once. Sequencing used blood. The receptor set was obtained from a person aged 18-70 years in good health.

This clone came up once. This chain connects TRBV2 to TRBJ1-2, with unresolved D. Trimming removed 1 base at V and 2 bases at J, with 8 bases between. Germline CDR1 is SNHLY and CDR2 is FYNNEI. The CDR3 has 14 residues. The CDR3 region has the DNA TGTGCCAGCAGTGAAGGAAGGTCAAACTATGGCTACACCTTC. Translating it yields CASSEGRSNYGYTF.

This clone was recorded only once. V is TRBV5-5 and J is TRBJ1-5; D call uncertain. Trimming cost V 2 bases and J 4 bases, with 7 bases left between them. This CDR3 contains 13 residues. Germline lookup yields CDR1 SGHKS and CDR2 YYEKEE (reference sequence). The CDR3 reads CASSLGQNQPQHF. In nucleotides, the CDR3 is TGTGCCAGCAGCTTAGGCCAGAATCAGCCCCAGCATTTT.

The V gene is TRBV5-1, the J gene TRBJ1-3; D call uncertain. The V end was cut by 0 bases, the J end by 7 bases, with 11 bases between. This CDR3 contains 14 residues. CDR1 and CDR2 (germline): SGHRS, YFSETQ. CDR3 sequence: CASSLDPRSNTIYF. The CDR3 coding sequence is TGCGCCAGCAGCTTGGACCCGAGGAGTAACACCATATATTTT.

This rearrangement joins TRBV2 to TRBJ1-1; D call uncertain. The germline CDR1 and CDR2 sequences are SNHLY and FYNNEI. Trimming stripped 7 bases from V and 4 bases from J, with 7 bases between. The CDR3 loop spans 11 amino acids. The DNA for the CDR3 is TGTGCCAGCACATCGGGCACTGAAGCTTTCTTT. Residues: CASTSGTEAFF.

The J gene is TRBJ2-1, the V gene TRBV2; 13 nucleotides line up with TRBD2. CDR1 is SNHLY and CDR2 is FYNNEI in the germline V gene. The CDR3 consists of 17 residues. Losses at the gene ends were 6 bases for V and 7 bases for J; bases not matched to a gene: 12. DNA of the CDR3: TGTGCCAGCAGGTTGGGACAACTAGCGGGAGGGCGGAATGAGCAGTTCTTC. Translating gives CASRLGQLAGGRNEQFF.

CDR3: CASSLIPSGGNSPLHF. In DNA, the CDR3 is TGTGCCAGCAGCTTGATCCCGTCGGGAGGGAATTCACCCCTCCACTTT. The chain carries TRBV5-4 and TRBJ1-6; D uncertain. V gave up 1 base and J gave up 7 bases, with 15 bases separating them. CDR3 length equals 16 residues. Germline-derived CDR1 and CDR2 are SGHNT and YYREEE (reference sequence).

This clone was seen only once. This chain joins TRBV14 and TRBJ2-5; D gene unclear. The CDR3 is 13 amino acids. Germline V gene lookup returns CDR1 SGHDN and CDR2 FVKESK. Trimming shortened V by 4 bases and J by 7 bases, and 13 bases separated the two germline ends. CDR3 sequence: CASSPSSSGTQYF. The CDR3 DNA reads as TGTGCCAGCAGCCCCTCATCTTCTGGGACCCAGTACTTC. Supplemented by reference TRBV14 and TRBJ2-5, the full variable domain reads EAGVTQFPSHSVIEKGQTVTLRCDPISGHDNLYWYRRVMGKEIKFLLHFVKESKQDESGMPNNRFLAERTGGTYSTLKVQPAELEDSGVYFCASSPSSSGTQYFGPGTRLLVL.

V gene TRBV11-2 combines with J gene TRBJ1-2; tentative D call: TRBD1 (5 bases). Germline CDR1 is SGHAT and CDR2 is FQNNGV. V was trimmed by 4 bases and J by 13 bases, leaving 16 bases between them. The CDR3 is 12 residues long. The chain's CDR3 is CASSSNRLAVTF. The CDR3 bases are TGTGCCAGCAGCTCAAACAGGCTGGCTGTCACCTTC.

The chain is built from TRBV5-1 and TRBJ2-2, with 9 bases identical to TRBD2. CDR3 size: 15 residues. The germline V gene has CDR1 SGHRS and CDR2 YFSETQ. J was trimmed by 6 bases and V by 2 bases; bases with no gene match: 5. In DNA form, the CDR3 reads TGCGCCAGCAGCTTCGCGGGAGGGCCGGCCGGGGAGCTGTTTTTT. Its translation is CASSFAGGPAGELFF. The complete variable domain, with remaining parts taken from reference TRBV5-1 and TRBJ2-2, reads KAGVTQTPRYLIKTRGQQVTLSCSPISGHRSVSWYQQTPGQGLQFLFEYFSETQRNKGNFPGRFSGRQFSNSRSEMNVSTLELGDSALYLCASSFAGGPAGELFFGEGSRLTVL.

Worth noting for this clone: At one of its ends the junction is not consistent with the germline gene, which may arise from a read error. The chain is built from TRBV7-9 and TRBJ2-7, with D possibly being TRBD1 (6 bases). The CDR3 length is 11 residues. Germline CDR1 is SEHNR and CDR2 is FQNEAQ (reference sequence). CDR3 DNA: TGTGCCAGCAGCTCCTTGGGGGCCTATGTCTTC. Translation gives CASSSLGAYVF.

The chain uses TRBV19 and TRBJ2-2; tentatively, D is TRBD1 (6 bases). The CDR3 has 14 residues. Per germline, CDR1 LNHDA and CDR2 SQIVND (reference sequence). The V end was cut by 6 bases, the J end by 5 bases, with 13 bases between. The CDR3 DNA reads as TGTGCCAGTAGCAAGAATAGGGGGACCGGGGAGCTGTTTTTT. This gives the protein CASSKNRGTGELFF.

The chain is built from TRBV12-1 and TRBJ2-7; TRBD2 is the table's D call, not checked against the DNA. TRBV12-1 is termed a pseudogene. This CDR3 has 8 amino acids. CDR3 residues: CASSLGGV. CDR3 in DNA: TGTGCCAGCAGCCTAGGGGGGGTC.

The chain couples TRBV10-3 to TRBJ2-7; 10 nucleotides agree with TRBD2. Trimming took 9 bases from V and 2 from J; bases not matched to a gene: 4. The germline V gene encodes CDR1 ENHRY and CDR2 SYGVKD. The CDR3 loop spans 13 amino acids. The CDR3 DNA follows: TGTGCCATACGACTAGCGGGCACCTACGAGCAGTACTTC. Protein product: CAIRLAGTYEQYF.

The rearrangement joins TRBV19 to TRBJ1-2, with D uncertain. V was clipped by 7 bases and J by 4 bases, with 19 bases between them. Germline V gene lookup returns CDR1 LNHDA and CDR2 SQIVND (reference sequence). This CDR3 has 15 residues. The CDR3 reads CASTLAADLGYGYTF. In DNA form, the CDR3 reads TGTGCCAGTACACTAGCAGCTGACCTCGGCTATGGCTACACCTTC.

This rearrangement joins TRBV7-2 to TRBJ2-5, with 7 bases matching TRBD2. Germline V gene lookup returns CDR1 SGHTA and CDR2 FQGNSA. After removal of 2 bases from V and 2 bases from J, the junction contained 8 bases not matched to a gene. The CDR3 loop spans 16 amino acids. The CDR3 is CASSLSGLGPQETQYF. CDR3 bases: TGTGCCAGCAGCTTATCCGGACTAGGGCCTCAAGAGACCCAGTACTTC.

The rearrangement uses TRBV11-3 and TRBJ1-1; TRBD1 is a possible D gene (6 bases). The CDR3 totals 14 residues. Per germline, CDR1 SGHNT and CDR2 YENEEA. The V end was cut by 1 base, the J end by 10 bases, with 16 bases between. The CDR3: CASSLVSSTGGAFF. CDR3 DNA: TGTGCCAGCAGCTTAGTATCCTCGACAGGTGGAGCTTTCTTT.

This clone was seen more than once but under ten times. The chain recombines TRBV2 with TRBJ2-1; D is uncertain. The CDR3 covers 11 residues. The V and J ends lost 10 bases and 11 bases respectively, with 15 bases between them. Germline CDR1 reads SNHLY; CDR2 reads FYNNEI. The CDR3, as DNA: TGTGCCACCGCGGCAACTGATAAGCAGTTCTTC. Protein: CATAATDKQFF. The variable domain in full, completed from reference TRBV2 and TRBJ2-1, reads EPEVTQTPSHQVTQMGQEVILRCVPISNHLYFYWYRQILGQKVEFLVSFYNNEISEKSEIFDDQFSVERPDGSNFTLKIRSTKLEDSAMYFCATAATDKQFFGPGTRLTVL.

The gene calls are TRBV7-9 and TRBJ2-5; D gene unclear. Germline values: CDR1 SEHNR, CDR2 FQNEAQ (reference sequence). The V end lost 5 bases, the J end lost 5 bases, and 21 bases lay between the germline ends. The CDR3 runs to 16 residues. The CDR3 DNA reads TGTGCCAGCAGCACCGATGAGGACGGCTGGCGGGAGACCCAGTACTTC. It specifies CASSTDEDGWRETQYF.

CDR3: CASGARGRTEAFF. The DNA for the CDR3 is TGTGCCAGCGGAGCCAGGGGGCGGACTGAAGCTTTCTTT. The V and J genes are TRBV6-5 and TRBJ1-1; the match to TRBD1 covers 8 bases. The trim removed 8 bases at V and 5 bases at J, leaving 7 bases unmatched. Germline V gene lookup returns CDR1 MNHEY and CDR2 SVGAGI. This CDR3 is built from 13 residues.

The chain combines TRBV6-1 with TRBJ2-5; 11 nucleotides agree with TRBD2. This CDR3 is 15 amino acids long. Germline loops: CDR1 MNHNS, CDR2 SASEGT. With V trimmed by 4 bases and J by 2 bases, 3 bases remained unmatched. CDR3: CASSGVAGGQETQYF. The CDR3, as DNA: TGTGCCAGCAGTGGGGTAGCGGGGGGGCAAGAGACCCAGTACTTC.

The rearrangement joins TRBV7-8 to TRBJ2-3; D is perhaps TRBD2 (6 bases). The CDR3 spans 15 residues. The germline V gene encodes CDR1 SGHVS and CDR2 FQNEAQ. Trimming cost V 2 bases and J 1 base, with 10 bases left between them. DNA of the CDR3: TGTGCCAGCAGCTTAATAGCGGCCGGCACAGATACGCAGTATTTT. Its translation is CASSLIAAGTDTQYF. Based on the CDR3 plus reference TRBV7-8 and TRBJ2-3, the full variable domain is GAGVSQSPRYKVAKRGQDVALRCDPISGHVSLFWYQQALGQGPEFLTYFQNEAQLDKSGLPSDRFFAERPEGSVSTLKIQRTQQEDSAVYLCASSLIAAGTDTQYFGPGTRLTVL.

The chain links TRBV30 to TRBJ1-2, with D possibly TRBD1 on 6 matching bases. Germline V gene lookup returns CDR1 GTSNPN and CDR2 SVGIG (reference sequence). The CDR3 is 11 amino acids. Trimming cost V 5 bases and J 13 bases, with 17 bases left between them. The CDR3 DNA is TGTGCCTGGGGTGGACAGAAACCTCTCACCTTC. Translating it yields CAWGGQKPLTF.

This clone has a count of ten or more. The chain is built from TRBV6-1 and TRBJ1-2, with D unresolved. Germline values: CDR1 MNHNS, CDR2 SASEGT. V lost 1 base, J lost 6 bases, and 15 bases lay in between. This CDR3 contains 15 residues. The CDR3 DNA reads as TGTGCCAGCAGTGAAGACGGGCAGCGTGTACATGGCTACACCTTC. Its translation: CASSEDGQRVHGYTF.

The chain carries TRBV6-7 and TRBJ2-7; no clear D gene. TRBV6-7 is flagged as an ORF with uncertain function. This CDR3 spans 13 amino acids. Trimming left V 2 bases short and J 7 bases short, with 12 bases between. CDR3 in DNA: TGTGCCAGCAGTTACCCATCTTTGTGGGAGCAGTACTTC. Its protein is CASSYPSLWEQYF.

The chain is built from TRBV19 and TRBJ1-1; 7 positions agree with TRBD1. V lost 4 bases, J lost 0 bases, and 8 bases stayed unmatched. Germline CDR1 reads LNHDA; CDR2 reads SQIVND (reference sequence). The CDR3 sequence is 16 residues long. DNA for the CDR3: TGTGCCAGTAGTAGCGGGACAGCTATTATGAACACTGAAGCTTTCTTT. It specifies CASSSGTAIMNTEAFF.

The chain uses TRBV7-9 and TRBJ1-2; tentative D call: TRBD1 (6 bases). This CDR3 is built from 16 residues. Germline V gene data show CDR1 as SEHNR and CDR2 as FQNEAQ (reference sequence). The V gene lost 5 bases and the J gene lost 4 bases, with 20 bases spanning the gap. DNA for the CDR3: TGTGCCAGCAGCCTCACTCGGGACACAAGTCTCTATGGCTACACCTTC. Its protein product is CASSLTRDTSLYGYTF.

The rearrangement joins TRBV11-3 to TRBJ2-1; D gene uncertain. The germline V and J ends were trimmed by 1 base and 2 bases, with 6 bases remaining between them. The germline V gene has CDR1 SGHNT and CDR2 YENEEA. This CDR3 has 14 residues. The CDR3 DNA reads TGTGCCAGCAGCTTAGGAGACGCCTACAATGAGCAGTTCTTC. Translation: CASSLGDAYNEQFF.

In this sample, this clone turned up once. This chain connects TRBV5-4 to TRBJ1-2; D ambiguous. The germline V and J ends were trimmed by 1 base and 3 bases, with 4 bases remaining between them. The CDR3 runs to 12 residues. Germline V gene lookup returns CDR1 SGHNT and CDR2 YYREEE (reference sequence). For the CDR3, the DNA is TGTGCCAGCAGCTTGACAGACTATGGCTACACCTTC. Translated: CASSLTDYGYTF.

In DNA, the CDR3 is TGTGCCAGCAGTGAGGGCGGGAGGGCCGGCACCGGGGAGCTGTTTTTT. Its protein product is CASSEGGRAGTGELFF. V usage is TRBV2 and J usage is TRBJ2-2; 9 bases line up with TRBD2. There are 16 residues in the CDR3. Germline loops: CDR1 SNHLY, CDR2 FYNNEI. The J segment lost 4 bases and the V segment lost 3 bases, leaving 6 bases of the junction unmatched.

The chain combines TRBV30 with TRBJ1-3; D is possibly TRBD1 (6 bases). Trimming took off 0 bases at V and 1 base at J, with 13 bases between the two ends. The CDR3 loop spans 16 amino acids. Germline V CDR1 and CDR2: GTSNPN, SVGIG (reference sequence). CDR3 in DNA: TGTGCCTGGAGTGTACGAGGGGGAAGTTCTGGAAACACCATATATTTT. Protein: CAWSVRGGSSGNTIYF.